Below, 8 T cell receptor beta chains from the same sample are listed, as sequenced in a study of regulatory T cells in long-lasting Graves disease. Time point reported: newly diagnosed GD, antithyroid drugs for less than 3 months. After RNA was extracted from PBMCs, the TCR library was made from it. Assembly of TCR beta libraries relied on iRepertoire HTBI primers together with Arm-PCR of CDR3 regions. TCRdb processed the multiplex PCR reads anew with MiXCR; each CDR3 protein has one entry. The sample lists about 540,000 distinct CDR3 sequences, about 13% occurring once. These data also formed part of another study, on T cells in Graves' hyperthyroidism and ophthalmopathy.

Sequenced material: peripheral blood mononuclear cells (PBMCs), taken at new diagnosis, from a patient treated with antithyroid drugs. These receptor sequences come from a man aged 25-45 years with Graves disease.

This clonotype was seen many times. This chain links TRBV9 with TRBJ2-1; the D gene is possibly TRBD1 (6 bases). Looked up from germline, CDR1 is SGDLS and CDR2 is YYNGEE. The CDR3 extends over 14 amino acids. V lost 0 bases to trimming and J lost 6 bases, with 10 bases between them. The CDR3 reads CASSVATGLNEQFF. CDR3 coding DNA: TGTGCCAGCAGCGTAGCCACAGGGCTCAATGAGCAGTTCTTC.

The CDR3 spells CASSPLLAGVGEQYF. CDR3 in DNA: TGTGCCAGTAGTCCCCTACTAGCGGGAGTGGGAGAGCAGTACTTC. J is TRBJ2-7 and V is TRBV19; TRBD2 matches at 11 bases. Germline V gives CDR1 LNHDA, CDR2 SQIVND (reference sequence). V shed 5 bases, J shed 7 bases, and the junction held 10 bases outside the gene matches. CDR3 size: 15 residues.

This clonotype was recorded many times. The J gene is TRBJ2-2, the V gene TRBV15, with 7 bases aligning to TRBD1. The V and J ends lost 2 bases and 7 bases, in that order; junction bases with no gene match: 7. Germline loops: CDR1 LNHNV, CDR2 YYDKDF (reference sequence). There are 15 residues in the CDR3. CDR3 amino acids: CATSRPHRGNGELFF. The CDR3 nucleotides read TGTGCCACCAGCAGACCACACAGGGGAAACGGGGAGCTGTTTTTT.

This clonotype was found many times. CDR3 residues: CASSGPQGAQPQHF. In nucleotides, the CDR3 is TGTGCCAGCTCAGGGCCTCAGGGGGCCCAGCCCCAGCATTTT. This chain uses TRBV18 with TRBJ1-5, with 8 bases matching TRBD1. The CDR3 has 14 amino acids. J was trimmed by 7 bases and V by 5 bases; bases with no gene match: 7. Germline V gives CDR1 KGHSH, CDR2 LQKENI.

This clonotype was detected ten times or more. The chain joins TRBV12-3 or TRBV12-4 to TRBJ2-3; no clear D gene. The CDR3 totals 10 residues. V was shortened by 6 bases and J by 4 bases, with 2 bases between the two germline ends. The CDR3 bases are TGTGCCAGCAGCTCAGATACGCAGTATTTT. Amino acid sequence: CASSSDTQYF.

The gene calls are TRBV19 and TRBJ2-6; D call uncertain. Germline CDR1 is LNHDA and CDR2 is SQIVND (reference sequence). The V end was cut by 6 bases, the J end by 5 bases, with 14 bases between. This CDR3 spans 15 amino acids. CDR3: CASRLGFARANVLTF. Here the CDR3 DNA reads TGTGCCAGTAGATTGGGCTTTGCTCGGGCCAACGTCCTGACTTTC.

This clonotype turned up a few times. The junction differs from germline at one of its ends, possibly a read error. The chain links TRBV19 to TRBJ1-3; no clear D gene. Germline loops: CDR1 LNHDA, CDR2 SQIVND (reference sequence). The CDR3 is 12 amino acids. The CDR3 DNA is TGTGCCACTAGTAGTCCTGGAAACACCATATATTTT. Protein product: CATSSPGNTIYF.

The chain is built from TRBV20-1 and TRBJ2-1; 8 bases map to TRBD2. V dropped 3 bases and J dropped 6; count of bases not matched to a gene: 10. The germline V gene has CDR1 DFQATT and CDR2 SNEGSKA (reference sequence). The CDR3 is 15 amino acids. CDR3 sequence: CSARSPGTSSNEQFF. CDR3 DNA sequence: TGCAGTGCTAGGAGCCCCGGGACTAGTTCCAATGAGCAGTTCTTC.